This TCR beta chain was observed in a study of cytomegalovirus exposure and HLA in healthy donors. Germline values: CDR1 MNHEY, CDR2 SMNVEV (reference sequence). The CDR3 has 15 residues. Trimming cost V 2 bases and J 3 bases, with 14 bases left between them. The PCR used 60 Vbeta and 13 Jbeta primers. Only in-frame clones appear in the TCRdb table, and some are missing; sequencing was by immunoSEQ multiplex PCR. Of about 180,000 clones in the sample, approximately 80% were seen once. The chain carries TRBV27 and TRBJ2-7; possible D gene TRBD1, 6 bases. The TCR originated in a man aged 18 to 30 in good health and CMV-seronegative. The sample comprised PBMCs. The CDR3 here is CASSLNRVDRYEQYF. CDR3 sequence (DNA): TGTGCCAGCAGTTTAAACAGGGTGGATCGCTACGAGCAGTACTTC.